A single sample is the source of the 22 T cell receptor beta chains below, sequenced in a study of shared clonotypes between healthy human individuals. Here immunoSEQ multiplex PCR was the method, and the copy in TCRdb shows in-frame clones only, minus some. The sample shows 550,000 to 850,000 clones, 72% of them seen only once. Source material: memory CD4+ T cells sorted from blood. Subset denoted: CD45RA-negative fraction. All receptors come from a woman younger than 45 in good health.

The chain links TRBV27 to TRBJ2-3, with 11 bases identical to TRBD2. J gave up 1 base and V 5 bases, and 5 bases lay outside the gene matches. This CDR3 comprises 16 residues. Germline lookup yields CDR1 MNHEY and CDR2 SMNVEV (reference sequence). The DNA of the CDR3 is TGTGCCAGCAGTCCCCTAGCGGGAGGAGGCACAGATACGCAGTATTTT. Protein product: CASSPLAGGGTDTQYF.

This rearrangement joins TRBV28 to TRBJ2-1, with D tentatively TRBD1 (6 bases). The V gene's germline CDR1 is MDHEN and CDR2 SYDVKM. This CDR3 is 16 amino acids long. V lost 6 bases, J lost 5 bases, and 20 bases lay in between. The CDR3 coding sequence is TGTGCCAGCAGCTCCCTGGGACAAAACCCGGACAATGAGCAGTTCTTC. This codes for CASSSLGQNPDNEQFF.

The V call is TRBV11-2, the J call TRBJ2-7; 10 positions agree with TRBD2. Germline-derived CDR1 and CDR2 are SGHAT and FQNNGV. Unmatched junction bases numbered 19, after V lost 3 bases and J lost 5 bases. This CDR3 is built from 19 residues. The CDR3: CASSFGALGASGSAHEQYF. The CDR3 DNA sequence: TGTGCCAGCAGCTTTGGGGCCTTAGGTGCTAGCGGGAGTGCCCACGAGCAGTACTTC.

Turning to this clone: Additional DNA sequences in this sample encode the identical CDR3. The chain carries TRBV28 and TRBJ1-2, with no clear D. The CDR3 has 13 residues. V dropped 3 bases and J dropped 2 bases, with 7 bases sitting between them. The germline V gene encodes CDR1 MDHEN and CDR2 SYDVKM. CDR3 DNA sequence: TGTGCCAGCAGTTTTAGTAGGAACTATGGCTACACCTTC. Translation: CASSFSRNYGYTF.

A remark on this clone: The sample has other DNA sequences that encode this CDR3 too. This CDR3 is CASSVGAGNTEAFF. The CDR3 DNA reads as TGTGCCAGCAGCGTGGGGGCGGGGAACACTGAAGCTTTCTTT. The rearrangement links TRBV9 to TRBJ1-1; tentative D call: TRBD1 (6 bases). Germline V CDR1 and CDR2: SGDLS, YYNGEE. The V and J ends lost 2 bases and 1 base respectively, with 9 bases between them. The length of the CDR3 is 14 residues.

As to this clone: One end of the junction fails to match germline, which may point to a read error. Other DNA sequences in this specimen translate into the identical CDR3. V usage is TRBV6-6 and J usage is TRBJ1-2; 11 bases are shared with TRBD1. Germline V gives CDR1 MNHNY, CDR2 SVGAGI (reference sequence). The CDR3 spans 15 residues. The CDR3 bases are TGTGCCAGCAGTTACTCGGACAGGGGGCTTTATGGCTACACTTTC. Translated: CASSYSDRGLYGYTF.

Only a few counts were recorded for this clone. This chain connects TRBV27 to TRBJ2-7; D is unresolved. The CDR3 sequence is 12 residues long. Germline CDR1 is MNHEY and CDR2 is SMNVEV (reference sequence). V gave up 5 bases and J gave up 3 bases, with 8 bases separating them. CDR3 sequence reads: CASSPLVYEQYF. DNA for the CDR3: TGTGCCAGCAGTCCATTAGTCTACGAGCAGTACTTC.

The rearrangement uses TRBV11-2 and TRBJ2-3, with 11 bases lining up with TRBD2. The ends lost 5 bases at V and 0 bases at J; junction bases unmatched: 4. The germline V gene encodes CDR1 SGHAT and CDR2 FQNNGV. The CDR3 loop spans 16 amino acids. The CDR3 coding sequence is TGTGCCAGCAGCACCGGGACTAGCGGAAGCACAGATACGCAGTATTTT. Protein sequence: CASSTGTSGSTDTQYF.

Notes on this clone: Germline and junction disagree at one end, which may indicate a read error. The chain is built from TRBV5-4 and TRBJ1-2, with D possibly matching TRBD1 (5 bases). CDR3 length: 16 amino acids. Germline V lookup: CDR1 SGHNT, CDR2 YYREEE (reference sequence). The chain's CDR3 is CASSPGAKGPNYGYTF. The CDR3 DNA is TGCGCCAGCAGCCCGGGTGCGAAGGGACCAAACTATGGCTACACCTTC.

This clone has just a few counts. V gene TRBV19 combines with J gene TRBJ1-1, with a tentative D call TRBD1 (6 bases). Looked up from germline, CDR1 is LNHDA and CDR2 is SQIVND (reference sequence). The CDR3 loop spans 16 amino acids. V lost 5 bases and J 0 bases, leaving 16 bases between the germline ends. CDR3 bases: TGTGCCAGTAGTCAGGGACATTTGAGGATGAACACTGAAGCTTTCTTT. Translation gives CASSQGHLRMNTEAFF.

The chain recombines TRBV18 with TRBJ2-6; no reliable D call. The germline gives CDR1 KGHSH, CDR2 LQKENI. The V gene lost 3 bases and the J gene lost 1 base, with 13 bases spanning the gap. This CDR3 has 17 residues. The CDR3 loop reads CASSPMTRRSGANVLTF. In DNA, the CDR3 is TGTGCCAGCTCACCTATGACCAGAAGGTCTGGGGCCAACGTCCTGACTTTC. The full variable domain, in which reference TRBV18 and TRBJ2-6 provide the parts outside the CDR3, is NAGVMQNPRHLVRRRGQEARLRCSPMKGHSHVYWYRQLPEEGLKFMVYLQKENIIDESGMPKERFSAEFPKEGPSILRIQQVVRGDSAAYFCASSPMTRRSGANVLTFGAGSRLTVL.

The rearrangement links TRBV5-1 to TRBJ2-5; D is undetermined. The CDR3 sequence is 13 residues long. Germline V CDR1 and CDR2: SGHRS, YFSETQ. Trimming took 4 bases from V and 5 from J, leaving 12 bases between them. This chain's CDR3 is CASSPPWLETQYF. CDR3 nucleotide sequence: TGCGCCAGCAGCCCTCCGTGGTTGGAGACCCAGTACTTC.

The chain employs TRBV28 and TRBJ2-2; 12 nucleotides match TRBD1. This CDR3 spans 17 amino acids. The germline CDR1 and CDR2 sequences are MDHEN and SYDVKM. V was clipped by 6 bases and J by 0 bases; unmatched bases: 5. CDR3 coding DNA: TGTGCCAGCAGATCGGGACAGGGGGCCTCGAACACCGGGGAGCTGTTTTTT. Amino acid sequence: CASRSGQGASNTGELFF.

The rearrangement links TRBV19 to TRBJ2-3; 10 nucleotides match TRBD2. The ends lost 3 bases at V and 3 bases at J; junction bases unmatched: 3. CDR1 and CDR2 from the germline V gene are LNHDA and SQIVND (reference sequence). The CDR3 totals 15 residues. The CDR3 spells CASSMSSGRTDTQYF. The CDR3, as DNA: TGTGCCAGTAGTATGAGTAGCGGGAGGACAGATACGCAGTATTTT.

As to this clone: This same CDR3 is encoded by further DNA sequences in the sample. J is TRBJ1-2 and V is TRBV28; unclear D gene. This CDR3 is built from 13 residues. Trimming took off 1 base at V and 2 bases at J, with 5 bases between the two ends. CDR1 is MDHEN, CDR2 SYDVKM, per germline. The CDR3 loop is CASSLSLNYGYTF. DNA for the CDR3: TGTGCCAGCAGTTTATCCCTGAACTATGGCTACACCTTC.

This clone has more than one count but fewer than ten. The chain has TRBV5-1 and TRBJ2-2; unclear D gene. The germline V gene encodes CDR1 SGHRS and CDR2 YFSETQ. There are 13 residues in the CDR3. Trimming pared 5 bases from V and 6 bases from J, leaving 11 bases between. The DNA of the CDR3 is TGCGCCAGCAGGGATGAACTACCCGGGGAGCTGTTTTTT. Translated, it gives CASRDELPGELFF.

This clone was seen a handful of times. Other nucleotide sequences from this sample produce the same CDR3. This chain joins TRBV5-1 and TRBJ2-1; D may be TRBD2 (6 bases). The V and J ends lost 1 base and 4 bases respectively, with 12 bases between them. This CDR3 is 15 amino acids long. Looked up from germline, CDR1 is SGHRS and CDR2 is YFSETQ. This CDR3 is CASSLSTAGYNEQFF. CDR3 sequence (DNA): TGCGCCAGCAGCTTGTCGACCGCGGGGTACAATGAGCAGTTCTTC.

CDR3 residues: CASSPPGNIQYF. The CDR3 DNA sequence: TGCGCCAGCAGCCCCCCGGGGAACATTCAGTACTTC. The chain recombines TRBV5-1 with TRBJ2-4; D is perhaps TRBD2 (5 bases). The CDR3 has 12 residues. The germline V and J ends were trimmed by 4 bases and 7 bases, with 9 bases remaining between them. Germline assignment: CDR1 SGHRS and CDR2 YFSETQ.

The chain uses TRBV6-6 and TRBJ1-3; D gene ambiguous. With 2 bases removed from V and 7 bases from J, the gap between germline ends came to 3 bases. This CDR3 comprises 11 residues. Germline CDR1 is MNHNY and CDR2 is SVGAGI (reference sequence). In nucleotides, the CDR3 is TGTGCCAGCAGTTACCGCAACACCATATATTTT. Encoded protein: CASSYRNTIYF.

This clone was observed a handful of times. The V and J genes are TRBV6-1 and TRBJ2-7; a weak D match, TRBD2 (6 bases). The CDR3 extends over 15 amino acids. The germline V and J ends were trimmed by 0 bases and 3 bases, with 12 bases remaining between them. Germline V gives CDR1 MNHNS, CDR2 SASEGT. In nucleotides, the CDR3 is TGTGCCAGCAGTGAAGCGTTGGAGGGCGGCTACGAGCAGTACTTC. Its translation is CASSEALEGGYEQYF.

The chain couples TRBV7-6 to TRBJ2-1; no definite D call. The germline gives CDR1 SGHVS, CDR2 FNYEAQ. V was cut by 3 bases and J by 4 bases, with 7 bases left in between. This CDR3 contains 13 residues. For the CDR3, the DNA is TGTGCCAGCAGCTTTACGATTTACAATGAGCAGTTCTTC. This codes for CASSFTIYNEQFF.

The chain couples TRBV4-1 to TRBJ1-1; D remains ambiguous. The CDR3 runs 15 residues. Trimming removed 1 base from V and 1 base from J, with 10 bases in between. CDR1 MGHRA and CDR2 YSYEKL come from the germline V gene. The CDR3 reads CASSQVPQRNTEAFF. DNA for the CDR3: TGCGCCAGCAGCCAAGTCCCCCAACGGAACACTGAAGCTTTCTTT.